These T cell receptor beta chains were read from a single sample in a study of T-cell memory formation after mild COVID-19. Each CDR3 protein gets one entry after TCRdb re-called the 5' RACE reads with MiXCR. The sample consists of 150,000 to 200,000 distinct CDR3 sequences, roughly a fifth of them appearing once. The sequencing input was PBMCs or a T cell subset sorted from them (not recorded which). Receptor source: an adult woman who had mild COVID-19 (a few samples of this study predate the infection). Cell type and time point are not known. The CDR3 runs from the conserved cysteine through the conserved F or W. Fields, in order: V gene, clone size, J gene, D gene, CDR3 protein, CDR3 DNA. A D gene is named only where the DNA matches it firmly. A row's size may be missing; if present it is once, few, many or a size class.

TRBV19	once	TRBJ1-5	-	CASSIEGRGSQPQHF	TGTGCCAGTAGTATAGAAGGCAGGGGAAGTCAGCCCCAGCATTTT
TRBV7-6	-	TRBJ2-3	TRBD2	CASSLALAGGLFPDTQYF	TGTGCCAGCAGCTTAGCACTAGCGGGGGGGCTCTTTCCAGATACGCAGTATTTT
TRBV27	-	TRBJ1-2	-	CASRGSVRDYGYTF	TGTGCCAGCAGGGGGAGTGTCCGGGACTATGGCTACACCTTC
TRBV2	-	TRBJ2-7	-	CASKRAAGDWYEQYF	TGTGCCAGCAAACGAGCGGCAGGGGACTGGTACGAGCAGTACTTC
TRBV27	-	TRBJ2-1	-	CASSWGSLSSYNEQFF	TGTGCCAGCAGTTGGGGCAGCCTGAGCTCCTACAATGAGCAGTTCTTC
TRBV6-5	many	TRBJ2-7	TRBD1	CASSPGQGSYEQYF	TGTGCCAGCAGCCCGGGACAGGGGTCCTACGAGCAGTACTTC
TRBV4-3	-	TRBJ2-1	-	CASSQFFQPGGNGNEQFF	TGCGCCAGCAGCCAATTTTTTCAGCCTGGCGGGAACGGCAATGAGCAGTTCTTC
TRBV27	few	TRBJ2-7	TRBD1	CASRKPGQTPSF	TGTGCCAGCAGGAAACCGGGACAGACCCCGAGCTTC
TRBV7-2	few	TRBJ2-1	-	CASSRLRVGYNEQFF	TGTGCCAGCAGCCGGCTCAGGGTTGGGTACAATGAGCAGTTCTTC
TRBV11-2	-	TRBJ2-1	TRBD2	CASSPGLVLSPPLEQFF	TGTGCCAGCAGCCCTGGACTAGTTCTATCCCCACCGCTTGAGCAGTTCTTC